The 31 T cell receptor beta chains in this list originate from one sample, sequenced in a study of T cell responses to AZD1222 COVID-19 vaccine. Generated by immunoSEQ multiplex PCR, the TCRdb table keeps only in-frame clones and is missing some. The sample has 250,000 to 300,000 clones; approximately 94% are singletons. The source material was peripheral blood, sampled 28 days after the second AZD1222 dose. The origin of the receptors is an adult who received the AZD1222 COVID-19 vaccine.

This chain joins TRBV18 and TRBJ1-4, with a weak D call TRBD1 (5 bases). Germline lookup yields CDR1 KGHSH and CDR2 LQKENI. With 5 bases removed from V and 8 bases from J, the gap between germline ends came to 15 bases. The CDR3 loop spans 14 amino acids. This CDR3 reads CASSSFRQSEKLFF. Written as DNA, the CDR3 is TGTGCCAGCTCATCCTTCCGACAGTCGGAAAAACTGTTTTTT.

The chain employs TRBV2 and TRBJ1-6; D not certain. Looked up from germline, CDR1 is SNHLY and CDR2 is FYNNEI. The CDR3 is made up of 14 amino acids. The V gene lost 7 bases and the J gene lost 6 bases, with 13 bases spanning the gap. Written as DNA, the CDR3 is TGTGCCAGCACGACCCTGGAGGGTAATTCACCCCTCCACTTT. This codes for CASTTLEGNSPLHF.

The chain uses TRBV19 and TRBJ2-3; no clear D gene. Germline V gene data show CDR1 as LNHDA and CDR2 as SQIVND (reference sequence). Trimming pared 2 bases from V and 8 bases from J, leaving 14 bases between. This CDR3 is 14 amino acids long. The CDR3 bases are TGTGCCAGTAGTATATTCCAGAAGAAGGGTACGCAGTATTTT. Its protein product is CASSIFQKKGTQYF.

The V and J genes are TRBV28 and TRBJ1-1; D is unclear. V gave up 4 bases and J gave up 6 bases, with 15 bases separating them. The CDR3 contains 14 residues. Germline CDR1 and CDR2: MDHEN and SYDVKM. DNA of the CDR3: TGTGCCAGCAGTTCCTATACGGCGGCTGCTGAAGCTTTCTTT. It specifies CASSSYTAAAEAFF.

The rearrangement joins TRBV19 to TRBJ2-3; D could derive from TRBD1 or TRBD2 (5 bases each). The CDR3 length is 15 residues. CDR1 is LNHDA, CDR2 SQIVND, per germline (reference sequence). The V gene lost 1 base and the J gene lost 5 bases, with 13 bases spanning the gap. CDR3 DNA: TGTGCCAGTAGTATAGTAGGGACGCAGGGAGATACGCAGTATTTT. Amino acid sequence: CASSIVGTQGDTQYF. The complete variable domain, with remaining parts taken from reference TRBV19 and TRBJ2-3, reads DGGITQSPKYLFRKEGQNVTLSCEQNLNHDAMYWYRQDPGQGLRLIYYSQIVNDFQKGDIAEGYSVSREKKESFPLTVTSAQKNPTAFYLCASSIVGTQGDTQYFGPGTRLTVL.

J is TRBJ1-2 and V is TRBV28; a weak D match, TRBD1 (5 bases). Germline V gene lookup returns CDR1 MDHEN and CDR2 SYDVKM. This CDR3 contains 12 residues. Trimming removed 6 bases from V and 3 bases from J, with 8 bases in between. CDR3 sequence (DNA): TGTGCCAGCAGCGGGGGTCACTATGGCTACACCTTC. Protein sequence: CASSGGHYGYTF.

The rearrangement uses TRBV13 and TRBJ2-3, with D hard to call. Per the germline V gene, CDR1 is PRHDT and CDR2 is FYEKMQ (reference sequence). The V and J ends lost 2 bases and 0 bases respectively, with 9 bases between them. CDR3 length equals 15 residues. The CDR3 bases are TGTGCCAGCAGCTTATCCCCTTCTAGCACAGATACGCAGTATTTT. It encodes CASSLSPSSTDTQYF.

The chain carries TRBV2 and TRBJ1-2; D remains unclear. This CDR3 has 13 amino acids. Germline V gene data show CDR1 as SNHLY and CDR2 as FYNNEI. V was pared by 3 bases and J by 7 bases, with 12 bases between. As DNA, the CDR3 is TGTGCCAGCAGTGATTCCATCCCGGGTGGCTACACCTTC. It is translated as CASSDSIPGGYTF. Using reference TRBV2 and TRBJ1-2 for the parts outside the CDR3, the full variable domain is EPEVTQTPSHQVTQMGQEVILRCVPISNHLYFYWYRQILGQKVEFLVSFYNNEISEKSEIFDDQFSVERPDGSNFTLKIRSTKLEDSAMYFCASSDSIPGGYTFGSGTRLTVV.

The chain has TRBV7-3 and TRBJ2-6; D is tentatively TRBD1 or TRBD2 (5 bases each). The CDR3 covers 14 residues. The germline V gene has CDR1 SGHTA and CDR2 FQGTGA. With 10 bases removed from V and 2 bases from J, the gap between germline ends came to 12 bases. The CDR3 DNA is TGTGCCACTCAACGGGACGCTGGGGCCAACGTCCTGACTTTC. It encodes CATQRDAGANVLTF. Combining the CDR3 with reference TRBV7-3 and TRBJ2-6 gives the whole variable domain GAGVSQTPSNKVTEKGKYVELRCDPISGHTALYWYRQSLGQGPEFLIYFQGTGAADDSGLPNDRFFAVRPEGSVSTLKIQRTERGDSAVYLCATQRDAGANVLTFGAGSRLTVL.

The rearrangement joins TRBV18 to TRBJ2-7, with 7 bases matching TRBD1. Germline CDR1 is KGHSH and CDR2 is LQKENI. Trimming cost V 5 bases and J 2 bases; bases outside gene matches: 0. The CDR3 extends over 12 amino acids. The CDR3 nucleotides are TGTGCCAGCTCAGGGACAGCCTACGAGCAGTACTTC. Its protein product is CASSGTAYEQYF.

The rearrangement links TRBV7-3 to TRBJ2-3; possible D gene TRBD2, 6 bases. V lost 2 bases and J 1 base, leaving 10 bases between the germline ends. The CDR3 spans 15 residues. Germline CDR1 and CDR2: SGHTA and FQGTGA. The DNA for the CDR3 is TGTGCCAGCAGCTTACGGGCGGGACGCACAGATACGCAGTATTTT. The encoded protein is CASSLRAGRTDTQYF.

This clone was counted a single time. The V and J genes are TRBV5-1 and TRBJ1-4, with a weak D call TRBD1 (6 bases). Germline assignment: CDR1 SGHRS and CDR2 YFSETQ. V was trimmed by 5 bases and J by 8 bases, leaving 13 bases between them. The CDR3 is made up of 13 amino acids. The CDR3 reads CASREGGSEKLFF. The CDR3 DNA sequence: TGCGCCAGCAGGGAAGGGGGGAGCGAAAAACTGTTTTTT.

The V gene is TRBV5-5, the J gene TRBJ2-3; D may be TRBD1 (5 bases). There are 15 residues in the CDR3. The V gene lost 6 bases and the J gene lost 0 bases, with 14 bases spanning the gap. Germline assignment: CDR1 SGHKS and CDR2 YYEKEE (reference sequence). The CDR3, as DNA: TGTGCCAGCACCCTTGGGGCAGCTAGCACAGATACGCAGTATTTT. Translating gives CASTLGAASTDTQYF.

CDR3 sequence (DNA): TGTGCCAGCAGCGGCACAGGGAGCTCCTACGAGCAGTACTTC. Amino acids: CASSGTGSSYEQYF. The J gene is TRBJ2-7, the V gene TRBV5-4, with D maybe TRBD1 (6 bases). This CDR3 comprises 14 residues. Trimming removed 4 bases from V and 0 bases from J, with 11 bases in between. CDR1 is SGHNT, CDR2 YYREEE, per germline (reference sequence).

The chain combines TRBV5-1 with TRBJ1-1, with TRBD1 matching 7 bases. The junction had 5 bases not matched to a gene; V was cut back by 0 bases and J by 3 bases. This CDR3 is built from 15 residues. Germline CDR1 is SGHRS and CDR2 is YFSETQ. CDR3 loop: CASSLGTGVDTEAFF. The DNA of the CDR3 is TGCGCCAGCAGCTTGGGAACAGGGGTTGACACTGAAGCTTTCTTT.

CDR3 nucleotides: TGTGCCAGCAGTTTACGGGGGCATTATGGCTACACCTTC. Translation: CASSLRGHYGYTF. The chain employs TRBV28 and TRBJ1-2; maybe TRBD1 (6 bases). Germline CDR1 is MDHEN and CDR2 is SYDVKM. Deletions cut 2 bases from V and 5 bases from J, with 9 bases between. This CDR3 spans 13 amino acids.

This chain joins TRBV2 and TRBJ2-2, with TRBD1 as a possible D gene (6 bases). The V and J ends lost 1 base and 4 bases respectively, with 13 bases between them. CDR1 and CDR2 (germline): SNHLY, FYNNEI. CDR3 length: 16 amino acids. This chain's CDR3 is CASSEEGLGATGELFF. The CDR3 region has the DNA TGTGCCAGCAGTGAAGAAGGACTGGGGGCCACCGGGGAGCTGTTTTTT.

The rearrangement joins TRBV10-3 to TRBJ2-1; 13 nucleotides align to TRBD2. CDR1 and CDR2 from the germline V gene are ENHRY and SYGVKD. This CDR3 is 15 amino acids long. Germline trimming cut 10 bases from V and 6 bases from J; bases unmatched to any gene: 9. DNA of the CDR3: TGTGCCACCCACACCACTAGCGGGGGGGCCAATGAGCAGTTCTTC. Protein: CATHTTSGGANEQFF.

This clone was detected once. J is TRBJ1-1 and V is TRBV3-1 (or the pseudogene TRBV3-2), with D tentatively TRBD1 (5 bases). Looked up from germline, CDR1 is LGHDT and CDR2 is YNNKEL (reference sequence). The CDR3 is 14 amino acids. Trimming cost V 1 base and J 5 bases, with 11 bases left between them. The DNA for the CDR3 is TGTGCCAGCAGCCAAGTTAGGGGTGGGACTGAAGCTTTCTTT. Translation gives CASSQVRGGTEAFF.

This chain connects TRBV6-1 to TRBJ1-3; D unresolved. The CDR3 runs to 16 residues. CDR1 MNHNS and CDR2 SASEGT come from the germline V gene. V was pared by 2 bases and J by 4 bases, with 15 bases between. This chain's CDR3 is CASSESQPAAGNTIYF. The CDR3 DNA follows: TGTGCCAGCAGTGAAAGTCAGCCTGCCGCGGGAAACACCATATATTTT.

The V gene is TRBV5-1, the J gene TRBJ1-5; D call uncertain. V dropped 0 bases and J dropped 3 bases, with 13 bases sitting between them. The CDR3 covers 16 residues. Germline V gene lookup returns CDR1 SGHRS and CDR2 YFSETQ. The CDR3 coding sequence is TGCGCCAGCAGCTTGGGCCCAGGAACCCCCAATCAGCCCCAGCATTTT. This encodes CASSLGPGTPNQPQHF.

This chain connects TRBV7-2 to TRBJ1-2; D call uncertain. The V end lost 5 bases, the J end lost 6 bases, and 16 bases lay between the germline ends. The length of the CDR3 is 14 residues. CDR1 is SGHTA, CDR2 FQGNSA, per germline. The CDR3 bases are TGTGCCAGCAGCCCATCCGGAGGCCGGGATGGCTACACCTTC. It yields the protein CASSPSGGRDGYTF.

The chain is built from TRBV4-2 and TRBJ1-2; D possibly corresponds to TRBD1 (6 bases). The length of the CDR3 is 14 residues. Between the trimmed V and J ends, which lost 1 base and 4 bases, there was a span of 10 bases. Germline V CDR1 and CDR2: LGHNA, YNFKEQ. The CDR3 here is CASSQGTDSYGYTF. The CDR3 DNA sequence: TGTGCCAGCAGCCAAGGGACAGATAGCTATGGCTACACCTTC.

This chain uses TRBV30 with TRBJ2-4, with 9 bases identical to TRBD2. The CDR3 covers 19 residues. Germline CDR1 is GTSNPN and CDR2 is SVGIG (reference sequence). V trimming: 8 bases; J trimming: 3 bases; junction bases outside the gene matches: 23. The CDR3 nucleotides read TGTGCCCTCACCGGCGGTAGCGGGAGATGGGAGGGTGGCAAAAACATTCAGTACTTC. Amino acid sequence: CALTGGSGRWEGGKNIQYF.

This clone was observed a handful of times. V and J are TRBV28 and TRBJ2-2, with D possibly being TRBD1 (6 bases). The CDR3 is made up of 15 amino acids. Deletions cut 3 bases from V and 6 bases from J, with 14 bases between. Germline V lookup: CDR1 MDHEN, CDR2 SYDVKM. The CDR3 nucleotides are TGTGCCAGCAGTTTGAGTAGGCCAGGGGCCGGGGAGCTGTTTTTT. Encoded protein: CASSLSRPGAGELFF.

This chain connects TRBV7-3 to TRBJ2-3, with 7 bases aligning to TRBD2. The V segment lost 1 base and the J segment 8 bases; nucleotides outside the gene matches: 9. The CDR3 has 15 residues. Looked up from germline, CDR1 is SGHTA and CDR2 is FQGTGA. The CDR3 nucleotides read TGTGCCAGCAGCTTAATGGGAGGGCACGGTAGTACGCAGTATTTT. It translates to CASSLMGGHGSTQYF.

The chain combines TRBV3-1 (or the pseudogene TRBV3-2) with TRBJ2-2; D gene ambiguous. V shed 3 bases and J shed 5 bases, with 4 bases lying between them. The length of the CDR3 is 12 residues. Germline CDR1 and CDR2: LGHDT and YNNKEL (reference sequence). The CDR3 is CASSQGTGELFF. The CDR3 bases are TGTGCCAGCAGCCAGGGGACCGGGGAGCTGTTTTTT.

The chain combines TRBV30 with TRBJ2-7; 11 bases are shared with TRBD2. Germline V gives CDR1 GTSNPN, CDR2 SVGIG (reference sequence). The CDR3 length is 16 residues. V lost 2 bases, J lost 5 bases, and 11 bases stayed unmatched. CDR3 loop: CAWSTGVAGGYHEQYF. The CDR3 nucleotides are TGTGCCTGGAGTACCGGGGTAGCGGGAGGGTACCACGAGCAGTACTTC.

This chain joins TRBV19 and TRBJ2-1; TRBD1 matches 7 bases. From germline, CDR1 is LNHDA and CDR2 SQIVND (reference sequence). Trimming took 2 bases from V and 6 from J; bases not matched to a gene: 4. The CDR3 is 14 amino acids. The CDR3 bases are TGTGCCAGTAGTATAATGGCAGGGGGCAATGAGCAGTTCTTC. Its translation is CASSIMAGGNEQFF.

The table lists this clone with many counts. This chain joins TRBV12-3 or TRBV12-4 and TRBJ1-6, with TRBD1 identical over 7 bases. V was pared by 7 bases and J by 10 bases, with 4 bases of the junction left unmatched. The length of the CDR3 is 12 residues. The CDR3 region has the DNA TGTGCCAGCAACAGGGGAGGATCACCCCTCCACTTT. Residues: CASNRGGSPLHF.

The chain combines TRBV3-1 (or the pseudogene TRBV3-2) with TRBJ1-2; D gene ambiguous. The CDR3 is 15 residues long. Trimming took 2 bases from V and 6 from J, leaving 16 bases between them. The germline V gene has CDR1 LGHDT and CDR2 YNNKEL (reference sequence). Here the CDR3 reads CASSQTVSQENGYTF. The CDR3 DNA follows: TGTGCCAGCAGCCAAACGGTGAGTCAGGAAAATGGCTACACCTTC.